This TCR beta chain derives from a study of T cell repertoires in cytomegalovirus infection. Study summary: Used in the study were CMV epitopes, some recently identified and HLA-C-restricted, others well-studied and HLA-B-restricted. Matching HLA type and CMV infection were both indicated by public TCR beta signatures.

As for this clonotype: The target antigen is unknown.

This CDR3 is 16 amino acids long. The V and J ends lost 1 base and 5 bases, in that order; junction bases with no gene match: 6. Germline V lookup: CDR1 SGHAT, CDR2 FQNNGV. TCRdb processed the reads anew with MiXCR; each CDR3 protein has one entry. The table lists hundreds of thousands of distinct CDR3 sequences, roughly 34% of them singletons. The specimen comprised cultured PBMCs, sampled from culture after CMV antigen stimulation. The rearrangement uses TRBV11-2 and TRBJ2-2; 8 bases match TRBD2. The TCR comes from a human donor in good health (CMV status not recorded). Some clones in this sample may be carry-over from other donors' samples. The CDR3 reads CASSLGLASITGELFF. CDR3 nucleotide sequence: TGTGCCAGCAGCTTAGGACTAGCGTCTATTACCGGGGAGCTGTTTTTT.